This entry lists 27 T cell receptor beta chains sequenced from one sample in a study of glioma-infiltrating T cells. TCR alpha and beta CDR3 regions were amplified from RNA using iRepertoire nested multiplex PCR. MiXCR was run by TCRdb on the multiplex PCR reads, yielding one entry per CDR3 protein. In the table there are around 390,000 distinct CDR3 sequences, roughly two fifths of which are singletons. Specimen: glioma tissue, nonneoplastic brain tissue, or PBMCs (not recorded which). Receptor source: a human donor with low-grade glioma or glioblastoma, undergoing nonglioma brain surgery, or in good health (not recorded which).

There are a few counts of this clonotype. CDR3 in amino acids: CASSPYTENTEAFF. The CDR3 DNA sequence: TGTGCCAGCTCACCCTATACGGAGAACACTGAAGCTTTCTTT. This chain connects TRBV18 to TRBJ1-1, with D unresolved. CDR1 is KGHSH, CDR2 LQKENI, per germline. This CDR3 spans 14 amino acids. V lost 3 bases and J 1 base, leaving 9 bases between the germline ends.

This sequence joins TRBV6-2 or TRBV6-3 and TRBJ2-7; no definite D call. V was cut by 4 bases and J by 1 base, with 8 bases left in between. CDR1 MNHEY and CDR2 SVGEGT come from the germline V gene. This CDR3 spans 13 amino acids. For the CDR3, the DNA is TGTGCCAGCAGTTCGCGGCCATCCTACGAGCAGTACTTC. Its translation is CASSSRPSYEQYF.

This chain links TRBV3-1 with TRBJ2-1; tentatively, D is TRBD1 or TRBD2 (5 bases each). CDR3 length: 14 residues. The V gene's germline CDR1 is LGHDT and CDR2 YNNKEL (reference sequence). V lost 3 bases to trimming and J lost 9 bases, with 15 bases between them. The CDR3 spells CASSQPPWGTEQFF. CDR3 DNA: TGTGCCAGCAGCCAGCCCCCCTGGGGGACTGAGCAGTTCTTC.

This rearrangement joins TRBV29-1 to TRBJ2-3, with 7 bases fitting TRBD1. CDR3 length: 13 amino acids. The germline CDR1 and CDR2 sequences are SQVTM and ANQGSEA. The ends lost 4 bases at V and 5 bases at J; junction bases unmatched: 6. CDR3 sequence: CSVVRGRLDTQYF. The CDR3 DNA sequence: TGCAGCGTTGTGAGGGGGCGCCTAGATACGCAGTATTTT.

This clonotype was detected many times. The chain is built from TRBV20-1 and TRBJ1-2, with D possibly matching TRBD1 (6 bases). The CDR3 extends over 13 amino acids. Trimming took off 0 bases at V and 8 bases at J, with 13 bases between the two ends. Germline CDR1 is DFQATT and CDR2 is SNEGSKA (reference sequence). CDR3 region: CSARDRGERGYTF. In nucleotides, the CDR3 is TGCAGTGCTAGAGACAGGGGCGAAAGAGGCTACACCTTC.

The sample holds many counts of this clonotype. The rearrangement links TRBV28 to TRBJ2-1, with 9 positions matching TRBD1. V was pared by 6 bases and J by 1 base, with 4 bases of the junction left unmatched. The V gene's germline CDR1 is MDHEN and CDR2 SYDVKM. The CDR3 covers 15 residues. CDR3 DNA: TGTGCCAGCAGCTCGGGACAGGGTTCCTACAATGAGCAGTTCTTC. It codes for CASSSGQGSYNEQFF.

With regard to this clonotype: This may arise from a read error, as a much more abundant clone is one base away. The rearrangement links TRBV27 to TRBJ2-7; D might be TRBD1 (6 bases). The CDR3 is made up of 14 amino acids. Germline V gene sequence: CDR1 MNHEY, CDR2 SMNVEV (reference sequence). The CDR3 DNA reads TGTGCCAGCAGTTTTCAGGGGCACAGCTACGGGCAGTACTTC. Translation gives CASSFQGHSYGQYF.

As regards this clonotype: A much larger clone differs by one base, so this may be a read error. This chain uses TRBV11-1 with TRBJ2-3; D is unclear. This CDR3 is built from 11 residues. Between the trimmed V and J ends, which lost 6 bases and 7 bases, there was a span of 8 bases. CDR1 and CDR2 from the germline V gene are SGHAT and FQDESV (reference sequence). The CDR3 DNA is TGTGCCAGCAGTTACGGGTATACGCAGTATTTT. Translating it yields CASSYGYTQYF.

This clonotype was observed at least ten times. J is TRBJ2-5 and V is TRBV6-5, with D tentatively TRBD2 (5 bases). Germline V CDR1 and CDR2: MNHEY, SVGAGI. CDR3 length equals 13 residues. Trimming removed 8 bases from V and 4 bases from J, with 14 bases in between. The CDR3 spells CASELLGGETQYF. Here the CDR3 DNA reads TGTGCCAGCGAACTCTTAGGAGGAGAGACCCAGTACTTC.

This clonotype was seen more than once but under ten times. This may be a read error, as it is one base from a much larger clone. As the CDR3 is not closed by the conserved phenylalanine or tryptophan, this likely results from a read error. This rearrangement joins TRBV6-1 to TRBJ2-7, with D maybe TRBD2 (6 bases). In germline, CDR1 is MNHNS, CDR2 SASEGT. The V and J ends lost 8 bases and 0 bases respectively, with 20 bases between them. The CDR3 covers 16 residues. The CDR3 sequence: CASGSPLRDSSYEQYL. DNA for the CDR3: TGTGCCAGCGGGTCGCCCCTCCGGGACTCCTCCTACGAGCAGTACCTC.

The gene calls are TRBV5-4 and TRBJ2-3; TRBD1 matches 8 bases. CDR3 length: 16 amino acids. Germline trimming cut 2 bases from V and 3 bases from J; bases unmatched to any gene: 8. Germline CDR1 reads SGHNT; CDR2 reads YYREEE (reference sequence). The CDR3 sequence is CASSLPGQGGTDTQYF. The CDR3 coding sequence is TGTGCCAGCAGCTTACCCGGACAGGGTGGAACAGATACGCAGTATTTT.

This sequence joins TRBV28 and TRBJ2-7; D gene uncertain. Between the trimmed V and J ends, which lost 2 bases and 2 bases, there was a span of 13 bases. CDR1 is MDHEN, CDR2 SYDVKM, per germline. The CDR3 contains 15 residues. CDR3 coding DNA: TGTGCCAGCAGTTTAGGGCGGCAGGCAGCCTACGAGCAGTACTTC. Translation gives CASSLGRQAAYEQYF.

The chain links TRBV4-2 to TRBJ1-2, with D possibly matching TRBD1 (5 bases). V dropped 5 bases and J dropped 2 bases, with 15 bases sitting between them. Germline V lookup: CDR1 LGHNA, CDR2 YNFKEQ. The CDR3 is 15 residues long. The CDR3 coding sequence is TGTGCCAGCAGCAGGGCAGGGACTCCCAACTATGGCTACACCTTC. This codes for CASSRAGTPNYGYTF.

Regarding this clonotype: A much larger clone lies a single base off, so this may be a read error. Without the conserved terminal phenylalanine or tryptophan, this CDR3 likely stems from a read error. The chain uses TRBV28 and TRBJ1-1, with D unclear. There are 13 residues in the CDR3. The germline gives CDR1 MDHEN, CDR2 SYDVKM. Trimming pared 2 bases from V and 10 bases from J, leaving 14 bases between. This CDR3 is CASSLIRADGAFL. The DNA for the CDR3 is TGTGCCAGCAGTTTAATCCGGGCCGACGGAGCTTTCCTT.

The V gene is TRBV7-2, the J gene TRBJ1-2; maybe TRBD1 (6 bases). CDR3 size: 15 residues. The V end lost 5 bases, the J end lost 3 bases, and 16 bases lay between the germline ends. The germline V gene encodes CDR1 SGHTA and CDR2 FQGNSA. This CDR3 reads CASSLTPGQHYGYTF. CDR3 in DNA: TGTGCCAGCAGCCTCACGCCGGGACAACACTATGGCTACACCTTC.

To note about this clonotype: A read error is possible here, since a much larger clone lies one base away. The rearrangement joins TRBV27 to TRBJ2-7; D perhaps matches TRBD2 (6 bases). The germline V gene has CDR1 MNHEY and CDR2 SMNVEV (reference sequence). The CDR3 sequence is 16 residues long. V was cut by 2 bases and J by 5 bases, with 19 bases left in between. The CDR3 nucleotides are TGTGCCAGCAGTTTACTCAATCCGGGAGAGCCGAACGAGCAGTACTTC. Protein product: CASSLLNPGEPNEQYF.

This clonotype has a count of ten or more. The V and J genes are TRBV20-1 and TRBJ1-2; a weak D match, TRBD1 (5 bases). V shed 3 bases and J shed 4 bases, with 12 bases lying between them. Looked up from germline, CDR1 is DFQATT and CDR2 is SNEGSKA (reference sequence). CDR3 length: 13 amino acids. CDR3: CSASGTYGYGYTF. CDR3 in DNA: TGCAGTGCTAGTGGGACGTATGGCTATGGCTACACCTTC.

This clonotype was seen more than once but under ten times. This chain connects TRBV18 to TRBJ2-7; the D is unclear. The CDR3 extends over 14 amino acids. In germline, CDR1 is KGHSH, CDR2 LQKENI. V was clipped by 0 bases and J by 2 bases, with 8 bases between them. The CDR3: CASSPPDGPYEQYF. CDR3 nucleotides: TGTGCCAGCTCACCACCGGACGGACCCTACGAGCAGTACTTC. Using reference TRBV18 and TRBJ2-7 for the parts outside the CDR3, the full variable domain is NAGVMQNPRHLVRRRGQEARLRCSPMKGHSHVYWYRQLPEEGLKFMVYLQKENIIDESGMPKERFSAEFPKEGPSILRIQQVVRGDSAAYFCASSPPDGPYEQYFGPGTRLTVT.

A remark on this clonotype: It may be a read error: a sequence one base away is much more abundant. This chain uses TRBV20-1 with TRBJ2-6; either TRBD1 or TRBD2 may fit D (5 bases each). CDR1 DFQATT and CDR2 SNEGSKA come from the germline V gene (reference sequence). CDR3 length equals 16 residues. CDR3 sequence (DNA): TGCAGTGCTAGGCCTGCAGGGACGACCGGGGCCAACGTCCTGATTTTC. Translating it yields CSARPAGTTGANVLIF.

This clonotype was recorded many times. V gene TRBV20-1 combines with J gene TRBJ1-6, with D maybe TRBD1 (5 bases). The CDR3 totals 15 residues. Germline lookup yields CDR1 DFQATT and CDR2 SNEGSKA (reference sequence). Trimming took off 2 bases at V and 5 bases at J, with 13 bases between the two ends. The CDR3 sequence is CSARHRPNDNSPLHF. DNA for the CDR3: TGCAGTGCTAGACACAGGCCGAACGATAATTCACCCCTCCACTTT.

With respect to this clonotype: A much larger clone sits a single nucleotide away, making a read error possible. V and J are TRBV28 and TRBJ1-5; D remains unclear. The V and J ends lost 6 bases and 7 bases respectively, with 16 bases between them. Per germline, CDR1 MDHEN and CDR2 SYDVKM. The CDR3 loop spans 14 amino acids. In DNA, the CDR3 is TGTGCCAGCAGAACACCCTTGGGAGGCCAGCCCCAGCATTTT. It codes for CASRTPLGGQPQHF.

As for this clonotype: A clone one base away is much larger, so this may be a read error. CDR3 DNA: TGTGCCAGCAGTCCAGAAGAAGGGACAGGGGGCGGAAAACCGTTTTTT. Translated: CASSPEEGTGGGKPFF. This chain joins TRBV25-1 and TRBJ1-4; 12 bases are a match to TRBD1. This CDR3 has 16 residues. CDR1 and CDR2 from the germline V gene are MGHDK and SYGVNS.

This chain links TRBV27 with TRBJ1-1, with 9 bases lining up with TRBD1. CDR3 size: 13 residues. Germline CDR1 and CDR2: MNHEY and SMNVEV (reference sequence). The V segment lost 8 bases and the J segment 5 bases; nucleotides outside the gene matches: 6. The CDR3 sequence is CASGKQGATEAFF. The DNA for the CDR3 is TGTGCCAGCGGTAAACAGGGGGCTACTGAAGCTTTCTTT.

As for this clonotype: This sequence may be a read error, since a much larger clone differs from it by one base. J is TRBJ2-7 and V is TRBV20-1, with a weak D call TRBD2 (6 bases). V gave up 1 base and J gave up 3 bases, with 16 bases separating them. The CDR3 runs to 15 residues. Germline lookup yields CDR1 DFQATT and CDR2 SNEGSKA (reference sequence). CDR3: CSARGGETLCYEQYF. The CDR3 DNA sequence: TGCAGTGCTAGAGGGGGGGAAACCCTGTGCTACGAGCAGTACTTC.

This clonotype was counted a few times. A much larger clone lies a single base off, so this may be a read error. The CDR3 reads CASSYAGPGLAAGADVLTF. The DNA for the CDR3 is TGTGCCAGCAGTTACGCAGGACCGGGACTAGCGGCGGGGGCCGACGTCCTGACTTTC. This rearrangement joins TRBV6-5 to TRBJ2-6, with 11 bases that match TRBD2. CDR3 size: 19 residues. Germline V gene lookup returns CDR1 MNHEY and CDR2 SVGAGI.

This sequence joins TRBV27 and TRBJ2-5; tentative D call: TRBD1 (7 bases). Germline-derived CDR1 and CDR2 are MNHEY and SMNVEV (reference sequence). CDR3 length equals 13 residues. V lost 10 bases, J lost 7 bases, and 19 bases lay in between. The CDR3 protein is CATRQGGVGTQYF. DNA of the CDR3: TGTGCCACCCGACAGGGAGGAGTGGGGACCCAGTACTTC.

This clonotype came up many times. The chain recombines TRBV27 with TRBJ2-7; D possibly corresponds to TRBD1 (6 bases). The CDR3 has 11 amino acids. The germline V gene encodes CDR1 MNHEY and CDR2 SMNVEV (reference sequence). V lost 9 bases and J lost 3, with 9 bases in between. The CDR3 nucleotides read TGTGCCAGTGGACAGTACTACGAGCAGTACTTC. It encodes CASGQYYEQYF.